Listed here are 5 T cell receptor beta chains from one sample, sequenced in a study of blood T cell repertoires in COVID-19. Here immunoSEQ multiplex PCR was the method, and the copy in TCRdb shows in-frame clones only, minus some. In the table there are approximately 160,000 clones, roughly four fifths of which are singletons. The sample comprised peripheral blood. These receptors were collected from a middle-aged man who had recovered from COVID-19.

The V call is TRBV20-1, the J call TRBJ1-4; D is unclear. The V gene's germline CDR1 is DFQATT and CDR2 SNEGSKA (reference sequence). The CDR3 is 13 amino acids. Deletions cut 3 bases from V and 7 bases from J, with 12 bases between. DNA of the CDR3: TGCAGTGCTAGTTCCGGGCGGGGTGAAAAACTGTTTTTT. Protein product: CSASSGRGEKLFF.

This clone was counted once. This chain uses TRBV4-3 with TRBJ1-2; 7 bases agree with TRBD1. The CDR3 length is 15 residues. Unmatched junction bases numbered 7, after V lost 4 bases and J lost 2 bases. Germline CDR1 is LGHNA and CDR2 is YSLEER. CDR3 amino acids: CASSLRDRENYGYTF. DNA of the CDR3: TGCGCCAGCAGCCTCCGGGACAGAGAGAACTATGGCTACACCTTC.

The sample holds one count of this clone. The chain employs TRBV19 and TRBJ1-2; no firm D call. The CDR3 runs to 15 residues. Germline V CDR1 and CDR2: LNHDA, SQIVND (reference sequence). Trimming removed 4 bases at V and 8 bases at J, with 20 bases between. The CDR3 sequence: CASSTPKEVAGGYTF. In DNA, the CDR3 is TGTGCCAGTAGTACCCCGAAGGAGGTGGCGGGAGGCTACACCTTC.

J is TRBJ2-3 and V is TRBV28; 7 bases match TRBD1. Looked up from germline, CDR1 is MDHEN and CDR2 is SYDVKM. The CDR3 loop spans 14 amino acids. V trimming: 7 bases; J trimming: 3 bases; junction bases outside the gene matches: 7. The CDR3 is CASTLQGLTDTQYF. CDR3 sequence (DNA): TGTGCCAGCACCCTACAGGGGTTGACAGATACGCAGTATTTT. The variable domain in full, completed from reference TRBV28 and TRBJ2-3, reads DVKVTQSSRYLVKRTGEKVFLECVQDMDHENMFWYRQDPGLGLRLIYFSYDVKMKEKGDIPEGYSVSREKKERFSLILESASTNQTSMYLCASTLQGLTDTQYFGPGTRLTVL.

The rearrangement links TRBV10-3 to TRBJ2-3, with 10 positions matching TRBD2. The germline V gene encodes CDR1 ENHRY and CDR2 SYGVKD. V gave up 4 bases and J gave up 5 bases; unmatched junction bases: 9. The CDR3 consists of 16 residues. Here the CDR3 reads CAISGLAGDRLDTQYF. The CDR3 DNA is TGTGCCATCAGTGGTCTAGCGGGAGATCGCTTAGATACGCAGTATTTT.